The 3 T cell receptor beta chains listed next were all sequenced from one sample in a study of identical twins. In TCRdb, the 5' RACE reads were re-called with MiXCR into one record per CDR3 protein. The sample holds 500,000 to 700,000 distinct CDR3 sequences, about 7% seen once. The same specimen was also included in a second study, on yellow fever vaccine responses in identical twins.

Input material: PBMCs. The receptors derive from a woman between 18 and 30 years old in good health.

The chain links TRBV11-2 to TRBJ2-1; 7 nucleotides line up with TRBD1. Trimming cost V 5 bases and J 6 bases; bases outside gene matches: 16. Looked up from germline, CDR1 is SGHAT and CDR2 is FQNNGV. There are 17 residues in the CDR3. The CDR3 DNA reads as TGTGCCAGCAGCCAACCTCCGACAGGGAAGTTGGGCAATGAGCAGTTCTTC. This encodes CASSQPPTGKLGNEQFF.

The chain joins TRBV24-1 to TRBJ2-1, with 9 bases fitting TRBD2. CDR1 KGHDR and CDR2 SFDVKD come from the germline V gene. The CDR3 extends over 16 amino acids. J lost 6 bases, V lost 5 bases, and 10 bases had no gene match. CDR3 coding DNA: TGTGCCACCAGTGCCACGCGGGAGGGCCTGGGCAATGAGCAGTTCTTC. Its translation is CATSATREGLGNEQFF.

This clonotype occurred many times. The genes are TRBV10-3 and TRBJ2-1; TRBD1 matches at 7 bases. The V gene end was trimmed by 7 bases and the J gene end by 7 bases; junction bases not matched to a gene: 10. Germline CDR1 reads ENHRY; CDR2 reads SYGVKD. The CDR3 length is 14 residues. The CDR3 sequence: CAITDRETRNEQFF. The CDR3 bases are TGTGCCATCACAGACAGGGAGACCAGGAATGAGCAGTTCTTC.